This T cell receptor beta chain appears in the sequencing data of a study of shared clonotypes between healthy human individuals. Each of the donors was a healthy adult who was HIV-negative and had not had a recent acute infection or vaccination. Naive CD45RA+ and memory CD45RA-negative subsets were split from CD4+ cells. V was clipped by 2 bases and J by 0 bases, with 14 bases between them. This CDR3 region has 16 residues. Germline values: CDR1 LNHNV, CDR2 YYDKDF (reference sequence). Profiling relied on immunoSEQ multiplex PCR, and the TCRdb table lists in-frame clones only, not all of them. The sample gives about 1 million clones, about 75% of which show up once; over 1.3% is in the top ten.

The material sequenced was memory CD4+ T cells sorted from blood. The subset here: CD45RA-negative fraction. V usage is TRBV15 and J usage is TRBJ2-7; no definite D call. The receptor was derived from a man aged 18 to 30 in good health. CDR3 sequence: CATSRTPDLSSYEQYF. The CDR3 nucleotides are TGTGCCACCAGCAGAACTCCGGACCTTAGCTCCTACGAGCAGTACTTC. Supplemented by reference TRBV15 and TRBJ2-7, the full variable domain reads DAMVIQNPRYQVTQFGKPVTLSCSQTLNHNVMYWYQQKSSQAPKLLFHYYDKDFNNEADTPDNFQSRRPNTSFCFLDIRSPGLGDTAMYLCATSRTPDLSSYEQYFGPGTRLTVT.